This TCR beta chain was retrieved from a study of cytomegalovirus exposure and HLA in healthy donors. Study outcomes and limitations: The study listed some 160 cytomegalovirus-associated TCR beta chains. V segments that were indistinguishable, TRBV6-2 and TRBV6-3 among them, were omitted from analysis. Analysis was performed later, and it showed HLA-associated TCR beta chains to be more clonally expanded than equally common others.

As to this clone: Its antigen is not identified.

Germline loops: CDR1 SGHRS, CDR2 YFSETQ. This CDR3 comprises 16 residues. Between the trimmed V and J ends, which lost 4 bases and 4 bases, there was a span of 20 bases. 13 Jbeta primers and 60 Vbeta primers were used for the PCR. Sequencing used immunoSEQ multiplex PCR; TCRdb keeps in-frame clones, though not all of them. The sample consists of approximately 160,000 clones, over 65% of them appearing once. The chain couples TRBV5-1 to TRBJ2-5; tentatively, D is TRBD2 (7 bases). Sequencing was done on a sample of PBMCs. The sequence was collected from a man aged 18-30 years in good health and CMV-seropositive. Here the CDR3 reads CASSPGEGGIGETQYF. Here the CDR3 DNA reads TGCGCCAGCAGCCCCGGGGAGGGGGGAATCGGAGAGACCCAGTACTTC.